This T cell receptor (beta chain) stems from a study of cytomegalovirus exposure and HLA in healthy donors. These donors counted as nominally healthy when sampled, but unrecorded immune exposures were likely. In germline, CDR1 is SGHRS, CDR2 YFSETQ. The CDR3 covers 14 residues. V dropped 3 bases and J dropped 3; count of bases not matched to a gene: 2. Primers: 60 Vbeta forward and 13 Jbeta reverse. Clones were sequenced by immunoSEQ multiplex PCR, and TCRdb holds only the in-frame ones, with some missing. The sample lists approximately 150,000 clones, over 80% occurring once. The genes are TRBV5-1 and TRBJ1-4; 7 nucleotides match TRBD1. The sequenced material came from PBMCs. This receptor was identified in a human donor in good health. The CDR3 sequence is CASSSGQANEKLFF. The CDR3 DNA sequence: TGCGCCAGCAGCTCCGGACAGGCTAATGAAAAACTGTTTTTT. Together with reference TRBV5-1 and TRBJ1-4, the CDR3 gives the full variable domain: KAGVTQTPRYLIKTRGQQVTLSCSPISGHRSVSWYQQTPGQGLQFLFEYFSETQRNKGNFPGRFSGRQFSNSRSEMNVSTLELGDSALYLCASSSGQANEKLFFGSGTQLSVL.